The 12 T cell receptor beta chains given below trace back to one sample, sequenced in a study of STAT5B mutations in CD4+ large granular lymphocyte leukemia. Repertoires were generated with immunoSEQ multiplex PCR, while TCRdb's copy carries only in-frame clones and drops some. This sample has more than 30,000 clones, with roughly 84% found just once. The sample comprised CD4+ T cells from blood buffy coats. The source of these receptors is a human donor in good health.

The chain employs TRBV19 and TRBJ1-5; D gene ambiguous. The CDR3 runs to 15 residues. V was shortened by 6 bases and J by 4 bases, with 16 bases between the two germline ends. Germline-derived CDR1 and CDR2 are LNHDA and SQIVND (reference sequence). The CDR3 is CASSAARAPNQPQHF. The CDR3, as DNA: TGTGCCAGTAGCGCTGCGAGGGCACCTAATCAGCCCCAGCATTTT.

The rearrangement uses TRBV2 and TRBJ2-7; 14 bases fit TRBD2. The trim removed 7 bases at V and 3 bases at J, leaving 5 bases unmatched. The CDR3 spans 15 residues. Germline V gene sequence: CDR1 SNHLY, CDR2 FYNNEI. In DNA form, the CDR3 reads TGTGCCAGCATCCTGGGACTAGCGGGAGTCTACGAGCAGTACTTC. Translated, it gives CASILGLAGVYEQYF.

The chain joins TRBV30 to TRBJ1-4; D might be TRBD1 (5 bases). Germline V gene data show CDR1 as GTSNPN and CDR2 as SVGIG (reference sequence). The CDR3 contains 13 residues. Trimming left V 4 bases short and J 6 bases short, with 12 bases between. In DNA form, the CDR3 reads TGTGCCTGGATGAACCGGGACCATGAAAAACTGTTTTTT. Encoded protein: CAWMNRDHEKLFF. The whole variable domain, remainder taken from reference TRBV30 and TRBJ1-4, is SQTIHQWPATLVQPVGSPLSLECTVEGTSNPNLYWYRQAAGRGLQLLFYSVGIGQISSEVPQNLSASRPQDRQFILSSKKLLLSDSGFYLCAWMNRDHEKLFFGSGTQLSVL.

The CDR3 loop is CASTSTRTVNEKLFF. CDR3 DNA: TGTGCCAGCACCTCCACTCGGACAGTTAATGAAAAACTGTTTTTT. This chain links TRBV28 with TRBJ1-4; TRBD1 might be the D (6 bases). The CDR3 has 15 amino acids. The V gene lost 7 bases and the J gene lost 4 bases, with 16 bases spanning the gap. Germline V lookup: CDR1 MDHEN, CDR2 SYDVKM.

This clone was detected a few times. The chain carries TRBV7-2 and TRBJ1-1; D is perhaps TRBD1 (5 bases). Trimming stripped 3 bases from V and 4 bases from J, with 15 bases between. The germline V gene encodes CDR1 SGHTA and CDR2 FQGNSA. There are 15 residues in the CDR3. This CDR3 is CASSFGDGGSTEAFF. The CDR3 DNA reads TGTGCCAGCAGCTTCGGCGATGGGGGGTCCACTGAAGCTTTCTTT.

The J gene is TRBJ2-1, the V gene TRBV4-1; the D is unclear. The V end lost 0 bases, the J end lost 15 bases, and 18 bases lay between the germline ends. Per germline, CDR1 MGHRA and CDR2 YSYEKL. This CDR3 has 14 residues. The CDR3 is CASSQDGNTPDWFF. The DNA of the CDR3 is TGCGCCAGCAGCCAAGATGGGAACACGCCGGATTGGTTCTTC.

The chain carries TRBV28 and TRBJ1-4; TRBD1 is a possible D gene (6 bases). V shed 9 bases and J shed 7 bases, with 21 bases lying between them. Germline CDR1 reads MDHEN; CDR2 reads SYDVKM. This CDR3 comprises 15 residues. CDR3 residues: CASGIGLRGREKLFF. The CDR3 coding sequence is TGTGCCAGTGGGATTGGTCTCCGGGGGCGTGAAAAACTGTTTTTT.

In its sample, this clone was seen a few times. The J gene is TRBJ2-3, the V gene TRBV19, with a possible D match to TRBD1 (6 bases). CDR3 length: 14 residues. Germline V CDR1 and CDR2: LNHDA, SQIVND (reference sequence). The V end was cut by 3 bases, the J end by 4 bases, with 11 bases between. The CDR3 protein is CASSIQGIADTQYF. The CDR3 nucleotides are TGTGCCAGTAGTATCCAGGGGATCGCAGATACGCAGTATTTT.

This clone has just a few counts. V gene TRBV5-1 combines with J gene TRBJ2-1; D tentatively reads TRBD1 or TRBD2 (5 bases each). The CDR3 covers 15 residues. Germline CDR1 SGHRS, CDR2 YFSETQ. V was shortened by 5 bases and J by 5 bases, with 17 bases between the two germline ends. The CDR3 DNA reads as TGCGCCAGCAGTCGATCCGGGACCCTAGACAATGAGCAGTTCTTC. This gives the protein CASSRSGTLDNEQFF.

This clone came up a few times. The rearrangement joins TRBV2 to TRBJ2-7; D perhaps matches TRBD2 (5 bases). Trimming took 7 bases from V and 4 from J, leaving 11 bases between them. This CDR3 has 12 residues. Germline V gene data show CDR1 as SNHLY and CDR2 as FYNNEI. The CDR3 is CASIWSGYEQYF. The CDR3 DNA sequence: TGTGCCAGCATATGGAGCGGATACGAGCAGTACTTC.

V and J are TRBV5-1 and TRBJ2-1; 14 bases fit TRBD2. Germline assignment: CDR1 SGHRS and CDR2 YFSETQ. The CDR3 is made up of 15 amino acids. Unmatched junction bases numbered 4, after V lost 0 bases and J lost 11 bases. CDR3: CASSLEGTSGGKQFF. DNA of the CDR3: TGCGCCAGCAGCTTGGAAGGGACTAGCGGGGGAAAGCAGTTCTTC.

CDR3 amino acids: CASTSGNEQFF. The CDR3 DNA follows: TGTGCCAGCACCTCAGGCAATGAGCAGTTCTTC. This chain uses TRBV6-5 with TRBJ2-1; D call uncertain. V lost 7 bases and J 6 bases, leaving 7 bases between the germline ends. Germline V gives CDR1 MNHEY, CDR2 SVGAGI. This CDR3 is built from 11 residues.